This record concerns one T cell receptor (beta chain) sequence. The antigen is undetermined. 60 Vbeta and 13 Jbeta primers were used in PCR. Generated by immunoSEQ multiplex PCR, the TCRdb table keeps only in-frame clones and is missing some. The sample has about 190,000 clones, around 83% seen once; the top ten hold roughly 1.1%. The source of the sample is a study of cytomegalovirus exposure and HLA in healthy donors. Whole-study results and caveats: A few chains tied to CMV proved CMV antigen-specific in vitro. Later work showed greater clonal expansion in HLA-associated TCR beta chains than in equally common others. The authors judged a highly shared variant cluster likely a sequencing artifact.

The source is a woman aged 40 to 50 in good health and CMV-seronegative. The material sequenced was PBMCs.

Here the CDR3 reads CASSVGTADTQYF. Written as DNA, the CDR3 is TGTGCCAGCAGCGTAGGTACGGCAGATACGCAGTATTTT. The chain combines TRBV9 with TRBJ2-3; D not resolved. The CDR3 is made up of 13 amino acids. From germline, CDR1 is SGDLS and CDR2 YYNGEE. V lost 0 bases and J lost 4, with 6 bases in between. Filled out from reference TRBV9 and TRBJ2-3, the complete variable domain reads DSGVTQTPKHLITATGQRVTLRCSPRSGDLSVYWYQQSLDQGLQFLIQYYNGEERAKGNILERFSAQQFPDLHSELNLSSLELGDSALYFCASSVGTADTQYFGPGTRLTVL.